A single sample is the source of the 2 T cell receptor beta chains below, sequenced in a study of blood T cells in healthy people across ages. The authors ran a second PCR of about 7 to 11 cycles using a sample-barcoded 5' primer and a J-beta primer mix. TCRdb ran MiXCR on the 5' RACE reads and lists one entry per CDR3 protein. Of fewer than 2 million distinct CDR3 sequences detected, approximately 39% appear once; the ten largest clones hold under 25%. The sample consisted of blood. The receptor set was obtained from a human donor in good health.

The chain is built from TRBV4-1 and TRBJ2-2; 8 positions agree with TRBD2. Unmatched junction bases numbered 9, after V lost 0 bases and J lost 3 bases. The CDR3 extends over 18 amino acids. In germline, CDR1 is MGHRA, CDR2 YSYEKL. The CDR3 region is CASSQDKSAGVYTGELFF. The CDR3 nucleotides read TGCGCCAGCAGCCAAGATAAGTCAGCGGGGGTGTACACCGGGGAGCTGTTTTTT.

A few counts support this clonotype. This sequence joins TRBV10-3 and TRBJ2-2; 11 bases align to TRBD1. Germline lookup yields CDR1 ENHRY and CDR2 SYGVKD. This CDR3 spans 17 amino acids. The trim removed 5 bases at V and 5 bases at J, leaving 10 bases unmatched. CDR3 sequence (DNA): TGTGCCATCAGTCCCCGGACAGGGGGCGCCGGAACCGGGGAGCTGTTTTTT. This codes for CAISPRTGGAGTGELFF.